These 26 T cell receptor beta chains were all obtained from the same sample, sequenced in a study of cytomegalovirus exposure and HLA in healthy donors. Clones were read by immunoSEQ multiplex PCR, and TCRdb kept only the in-frame ones, dropping some. The repertoire holds about 130,000 clones, with 82% as singletons. The material sequenced was PBMCs. Receptors were obtained from a man aged 30-40 years in good health and CMV-seropositive.

The rearrangement joins TRBV12-5 to TRBJ1-5; 9 bases are shared with TRBD1. After removal of 2 bases from V and 7 bases from J, the junction contained 12 bases not matched to a gene. This CDR3 is 17 amino acids long. CDR1 and CDR2 from the germline V gene are LGHNT and FRNRAP. CDR3 coding DNA: TGTGCTAGTGGTTTGTTCTCCGGGACAGGGCTGGGCCAGCCCCAGCATTTT. As protein: CASGLFSGTGLGQPQHF. The variable domain in full, with the rest retrieved from reference TRBV12-5 and TRBJ1-5, is DARVTQTPRHKVTEMGQEVTMRCQPILGHNTVFWYRQTMMQGLELLAYFRNRAPLDDSGMPKDRFSAEMPDATLATLKIQPSEPRDSAVYFCASGLFSGTGLGQPQHFGDGTRLSIL.

The CDR3: CARGVGALNYGYTF. The DNA for the CDR3 is TGCGCCAGAGGGGTTGGGGCTTTAAACTATGGCTACACCTTC. The J gene is TRBJ1-2, the V gene TRBV23-1; D possibly corresponds to TRBD1 (5 bases). TRBV23-1 is filed as an ORF, its function uncertain. V dropped 9 bases and J dropped 2 bases, with 16 bases sitting between them. This CDR3 has 14 residues.

The genes are TRBV15 and TRBJ1-5, with D perhaps matching TRBD1 (5 bases). Germline V gene lookup returns CDR1 LNHNV and CDR2 YYDKDF (reference sequence). The length of the CDR3 is 19 residues. Trimming cost V 1 base and J 0 bases, with 19 bases left between them. The CDR3 reads CATSRVLDSSFNSNQPQHF. The CDR3 bases are TGTGCCACCAGCAGAGTGTTAGACAGCTCGTTTAATAGCAATCAGCCCCAGCATTTT.

CDR3 in DNA: TGTGCCAGCAGCCGTACAGGGACTGAAGCTTTCTTT. The encoded protein is CASSRTGTEAFF. The chain carries TRBV7-9 and TRBJ1-1; D might be TRBD1 (6 bases). V lost 5 bases and J lost 5, with 9 bases in between. The CDR3 extends over 12 amino acids. CDR1 is SEHNR, CDR2 FQNEAQ, per germline (reference sequence).

There are a few counts of this clone. The chain is built from TRBV29-1 and TRBJ1-3; 9 positions match TRBD1. Looked up from germline, CDR1 is SQVTM and CDR2 is ANQGSEA. The CDR3 length is 14 residues. V gave up 4 bases and J gave up 4 bases; unmatched junction bases: 5. The CDR3 protein is CSVGQGDRGNTIYF. In nucleotides, the CDR3 is TGCAGCGTTGGACAGGGGGACCGCGGAAACACCATATATTTT.

V gene TRBV4-2 combines with J gene TRBJ2-5; D remains ambiguous. This CDR3 is built from 14 residues. V was trimmed by 4 bases and J by 5 bases, leaving 14 bases between them. From germline, CDR1 is LGHNA and CDR2 YNFKEQ. CDR3 amino acids: CASSRRLVGETQYF. In DNA, the CDR3 is TGTGCCAGCAGCCGTCGCCTAGTTGGGGAGACCCAGTACTTC.

This clone was seen a single time. The rearrangement joins TRBV5-4 to TRBJ1-2, with 11 bases that match TRBD1. The CDR3 covers 18 residues. Germline V lookup: CDR1 SGHNT, CDR2 YYREEE (reference sequence). J gave up 1 base and V 0 bases, and 8 bases lay outside the gene matches. CDR3 nucleotides: TGTGCCAGCAGCTTGGATAGTTGGGGACAGGGGGGTAACTATGGCTACACCTTC. Its protein is CASSLDSWGQGGNYGYTF.

CDR3 amino acids: CASSQEQSTSGNTIYF. Here the CDR3 DNA reads TGCGCCAGCAGCCAAGAACAGAGCACCTCTGGAAACACCATATATTTT. The chain joins TRBV4-1 to TRBJ1-3; D is unresolved. The CDR3 has 16 amino acids. The V gene lost 0 bases and the J gene lost 0 bases, with 9 bases spanning the gap. Germline assignment: CDR1 MGHRA and CDR2 YSYEKL.

Only a few counts were recorded for this clone. This chain uses TRBV29-1 with TRBJ1-2, with 10 positions matching TRBD1. CDR3 size: 14 residues. Germline trimming cut 4 bases from V and 6 bases from J; bases unmatched to any gene: 8. The germline gives CDR1 SQVTM, CDR2 ANQGSEA. CDR3 DNA sequence: TGCAGCGTTGCGGGACAGGGGAGAGTGCATGGCTACACCTTC. This sequence encodes CSVAGQGRVHGYTF.

The chain couples TRBV30 to TRBJ2-5; no reliable D call. V lost 2 bases, J lost 0 bases, and 4 bases lay in between. CDR1 is GTSNPN, CDR2 SVGIG, per germline (reference sequence). The CDR3 covers 12 residues. The CDR3 sequence is CAWSYNQETQYF. CDR3 nucleotides: TGTGCCTGGAGTTACAACCAAGAGACCCAGTACTTC.

This sequence joins TRBV11-3 and TRBJ2-7; D call uncertain. With 0 bases removed from V and 0 bases from J, the gap between germline ends came to 6 bases. This CDR3 region has 14 residues. Germline CDR1 reads SGHNT; CDR2 reads YENEEA. As DNA, the CDR3 is TGTGCCAGCAGCTTAGACAGGAACTCCTACGAGCAGTACTTC. Protein sequence: CASSLDRNSYEQYF.

This chain connects TRBV5-6 to TRBJ1-2, with D perhaps TRBD1 (5 bases). V lost 0 bases, J lost 4 bases, and 7 bases lay in between. Germline CDR1 reads SGHDT; CDR2 reads YYEEEE. The CDR3 is 13 amino acids. This chain's CDR3 is CASSLDRIYGYTF. The DNA for the CDR3 is TGTGCCAGCAGCTTGGACAGGATCTATGGCTACACCTTC.

The chain is built from TRBV5-1 and TRBJ1-4; 8 positions agree with TRBD1. This CDR3 is built from 16 residues. J was trimmed by 7 bases and V by 4 bases; bases with no gene match: 12. Germline V lookup: CDR1 SGHRS, CDR2 YFSETQ. The CDR3 nucleotides read TGCGCCAGCAGCCTGGGCCAGGGGGCGCGTGGTGAAAAACTGTTTTTT. The encoded protein is CASSLGQGARGEKLFF. The full variable domain, its missing parts supplied by reference TRBV5-1 and TRBJ1-4, is KAGVTQTPRYLIKTRGQQVTLSCSPISGHRSVSWYQQTPGQGLQFLFEYFSETQRNKGNFPGRFSGRQFSNSRSEMNVSTLELGDSALYLCASSLGQGARGEKLFFGSGTQLSVL.

The V and J genes are TRBV5-6 and TRBJ1-3; the match to TRBD1 covers 9 bases. V was clipped by 10 bases and J by 3 bases; unmatched bases: 2. The CDR3 runs 12 residues. Germline V gene lookup returns CDR1 SGHDT and CDR2 YYEEEE. The CDR3 DNA reads TGTGCCCAGGGACAGGGTGGAAACACCATATATTTT. Residues: CAQGQGGNTIYF.

The chain couples TRBV6-6 to TRBJ1-2; D perhaps matches TRBD1 (6 bases). CDR3 length equals 15 residues. Trimming stripped 0 bases from V and 4 bases from J, with 12 bases between. Germline V gene lookup returns CDR1 MNHNY and CDR2 SVGAGI (reference sequence). The CDR3, as DNA: TGTGCCAGCAGTTACTCGGAAACAGGGACCTATGGCTACACCTTC. This gives the protein CASSYSETGTYGYTF.

This chain links TRBV7-2 with TRBJ2-5; perhaps TRBD2 as D (6 bases). Germline lookup yields CDR1 SGHTA and CDR2 FQGNSA. The V gene lost 3 bases and the J gene lost 2 bases, with 13 bases spanning the gap. The CDR3 consists of 15 residues. The CDR3 loop reads CASSFGTGRQETQYF. The DNA for the CDR3 is TGTGCCAGCAGCTTTGGGACTGGGAGACAAGAGACCCAGTACTTC.

The chain is built from TRBV30 and TRBJ1-2; 7 nucleotides match TRBD1. CDR1 and CDR2 (germline): GTSNPN, SVGIG (reference sequence). There are 13 residues in the CDR3. V shed 2 bases, J shed 4 bases, and the junction held 4 bases outside the gene matches. As DNA, the CDR3 is TGTGCCTGGAGTCCGGACAGGACCTATGGCTACACCTTC. Translation: CAWSPDRTYGYTF.

The V call is TRBV5-1, the J call TRBJ2-1; 11 positions match TRBD2. The germline gives CDR1 SGHRS, CDR2 YFSETQ. The CDR3 covers 16 residues. V shed 2 bases, J shed 5 bases, and the junction held 6 bases outside the gene matches. CDR3 residues: CASSLTSGGLHNEQFF. In nucleotides, the CDR3 is TGCGCCAGCAGCTTAACTAGCGGGGGCTTACACAATGAGCAGTTCTTC.

This clone was observed a single time. This chain links TRBV5-6 with TRBJ2-7; TRBD1 agrees at 11 bases. The germline gives CDR1 SGHDT, CDR2 YYEEEE. V dropped 7 bases and J dropped 4; count of bases not matched to a gene: 4. This CDR3 is 13 amino acids long. The CDR3 DNA is TGTGCCAGCGGGACAGGGGGATTTTACGAGCAGTACTTC. Protein: CASGTGGFYEQYF.

The chain employs TRBV4-1 and TRBJ1-3, with D hard to call. The CDR3 sequence is 15 residues long. Germline V gives CDR1 MGHRA, CDR2 YSYEKL. The V end was cut by 4 bases, the J end by 3 bases, with 13 bases between. The CDR3 sequence: CASSRGEGGGNTIYF. In DNA, the CDR3 is TGCGCCAGCAGCCGTGGGGAGGGAGGTGGAAACACCATATATTTT.

The J gene is TRBJ1-2, the V gene TRBV7-3; 8 bases agree with TRBD1. The CDR3 consists of 12 residues. The V gene end was trimmed by 4 bases and the J gene end by 6 bases; junction bases not matched to a gene: 1. Germline loops: CDR1 SGHTA, CDR2 FQGTGA. As DNA, the CDR3 is TGTGCCAGCAGCTCAGGGGGCGATGGCTACACCTTC. Protein product: CASSSGGDGYTF.

The V gene is TRBV14, the J gene TRBJ2-5; 9 bases fit TRBD2. Trimming cost V 1 base and J 5 bases; bases outside gene matches: 11. This CDR3 has 17 amino acids. Germline V gene sequence: CDR1 SGHDN, CDR2 FVKESK. In DNA, the CDR3 is TGTGCCAGCAGCCAAGGGTTGACTAGCGGCCCCCGGGAGACCCAGTACTTC. Translated: CASSQGLTSGPRETQYF.

The rearrangement joins TRBV7-9 to TRBJ1-3, with 9 bases matching TRBD1. The CDR3 is made up of 15 amino acids. Germline CDR1 reads SEHNR; CDR2 reads FQNEAQ (reference sequence). Unmatched junction bases numbered 9, after V lost 3 bases and J lost 9 bases. CDR3 sequence: CASSFQGQGVGTIYF. Written as DNA, the CDR3 is TGTGCCAGCAGCTTCCAGGGACAGGGAGTAGGCACCATATATTTT.

The chain employs TRBV7-9 and TRBJ2-2; 10 positions agree with TRBD2. Looked up from germline, CDR1 is SEHNR and CDR2 is FQNEAQ (reference sequence). V shed 3 bases and J 6 bases; nucleotides not matched to a gene: 4. CDR3 length: 15 residues. The CDR3 sequence: CASSFTSGKAGELFF. DNA for the CDR3: TGTGCCAGCAGCTTTACTAGCGGGAAGGCCGGGGAGCTGTTTTTT.

This clone was observed once. This chain connects TRBV19 to TRBJ1-4, with 7 bases matching TRBD1. After removal of 6 bases from V and 7 bases from J, the junction contained 5 bases not matched to a gene. There are 13 residues in the CDR3. Germline-derived CDR1 and CDR2 are LNHDA and SQIVND (reference sequence). CDR3 in amino acids: CASRKGTVEKLFF. The CDR3, as DNA: TGTGCCAGTAGAAAGGGGACAGTTGAAAAACTGTTTTTT.

The chain recombines TRBV6-4 with TRBJ2-3; the D is unclear. The CDR3 has 13 amino acids. Trimming removed 4 bases from V and 11 bases from J, with 16 bases in between. The germline gives CDR1 MRHNA, CDR2 SNTAGT. For the CDR3, the DNA is TGTGCCAGCAGTGTGGTGGCGACATCCGTGCAGTATTTT. Its protein is CASSVVATSVQYF.